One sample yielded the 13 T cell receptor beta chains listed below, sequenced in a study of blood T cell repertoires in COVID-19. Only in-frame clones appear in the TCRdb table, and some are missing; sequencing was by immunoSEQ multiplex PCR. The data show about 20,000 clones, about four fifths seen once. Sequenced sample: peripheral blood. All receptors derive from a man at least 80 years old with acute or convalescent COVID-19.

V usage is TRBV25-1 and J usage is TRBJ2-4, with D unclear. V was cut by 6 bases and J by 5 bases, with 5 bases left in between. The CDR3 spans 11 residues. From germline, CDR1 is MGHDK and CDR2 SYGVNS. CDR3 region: CASRAQNIQYF. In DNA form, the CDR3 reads TGTGCCAGCAGGGCACAAAACATTCAGTACTTC.

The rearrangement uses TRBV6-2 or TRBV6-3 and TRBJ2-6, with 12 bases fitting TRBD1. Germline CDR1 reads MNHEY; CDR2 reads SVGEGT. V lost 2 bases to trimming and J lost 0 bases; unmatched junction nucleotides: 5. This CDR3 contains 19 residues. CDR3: CASSYRGQGAGSGANVLTF. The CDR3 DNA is TGTGCCAGCAGTTACAGGGGACAGGGGGCGGGCTCTGGGGCCAACGTCCTGACTTTC.

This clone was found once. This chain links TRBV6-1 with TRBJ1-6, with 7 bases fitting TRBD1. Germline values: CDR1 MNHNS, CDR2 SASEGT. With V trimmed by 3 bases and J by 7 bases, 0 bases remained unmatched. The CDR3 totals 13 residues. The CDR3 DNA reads TGTGCCAGCAGTGACAGGGGGAATTCACCCCTCCACTTT. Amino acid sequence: CASSDRGNSPLHF.

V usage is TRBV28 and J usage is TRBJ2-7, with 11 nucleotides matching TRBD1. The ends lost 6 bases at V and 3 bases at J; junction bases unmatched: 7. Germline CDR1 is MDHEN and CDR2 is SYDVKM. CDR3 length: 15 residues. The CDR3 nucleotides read TGTGCCAGCAGCCCCCCCGGGACAGGGGGCTACGAGCAGTACTTC. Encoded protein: CASSPPGTGGYEQYF.

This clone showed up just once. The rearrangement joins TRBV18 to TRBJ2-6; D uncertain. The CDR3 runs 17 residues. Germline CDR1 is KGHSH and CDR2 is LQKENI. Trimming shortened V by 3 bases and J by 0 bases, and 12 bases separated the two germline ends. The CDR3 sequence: CASSPPQVRSGANVLTF. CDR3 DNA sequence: TGTGCCAGCTCACCCCCCCAGGTCCGCTCTGGGGCCAACGTCCTGACTTTC. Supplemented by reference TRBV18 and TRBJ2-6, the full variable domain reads NAGVMQNPRHLVRRRGQEARLRCSPMKGHSHVYWYRQLPEEGLKFMVYLQKENIIDESGMPKERFSAEFPKEGPSILRIQQVVRGDSAAYFCASSPPQVRSGANVLTFGAGSRLTVL.

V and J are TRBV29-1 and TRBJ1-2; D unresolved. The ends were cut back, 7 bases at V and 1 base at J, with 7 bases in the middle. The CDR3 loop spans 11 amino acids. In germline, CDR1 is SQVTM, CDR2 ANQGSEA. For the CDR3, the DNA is TGCAGCGCAACAGTTAACTATGGCTACACCTTC. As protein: CSATVNYGYTF.

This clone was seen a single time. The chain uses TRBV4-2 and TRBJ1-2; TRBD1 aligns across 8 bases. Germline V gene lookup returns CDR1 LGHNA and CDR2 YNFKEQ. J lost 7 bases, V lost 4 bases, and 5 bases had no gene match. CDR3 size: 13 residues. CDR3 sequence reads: CASSLGTGGGYTF. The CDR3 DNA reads TGTGCCAGCAGCCTGGGGACAGGTGGTGGCTACACCTTC.

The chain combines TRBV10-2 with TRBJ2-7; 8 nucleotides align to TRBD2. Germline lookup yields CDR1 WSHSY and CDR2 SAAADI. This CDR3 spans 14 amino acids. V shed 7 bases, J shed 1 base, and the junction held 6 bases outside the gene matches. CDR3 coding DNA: TGCGCCAGCACGGGTTTAGCGGGATCCTACGAGCAGTACTTC. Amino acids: CASTGLAGSYEQYF.

As DNA, the CDR3 is TGTGCCAGCAGTTACTTTCACAGGGGAGATCCCAATCAGCCCCAGCATTTT. It translates to CASSYFHRGDPNQPQHF. The chain uses TRBV6-2 or TRBV6-3 and TRBJ1-5; 7 bases align to TRBD1. The CDR3 totals 17 residues. The trim removed 1 base at V and 3 bases at J, leaving 9 bases unmatched. Germline V CDR1 and CDR2: MNHEY, SVGEGT.

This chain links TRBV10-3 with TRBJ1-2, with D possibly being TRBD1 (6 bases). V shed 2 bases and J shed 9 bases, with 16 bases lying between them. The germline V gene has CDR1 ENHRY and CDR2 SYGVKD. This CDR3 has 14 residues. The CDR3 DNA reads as TGTGCCATCAGTGAGCCTGGGGGCGTAGGGCGCTACACCTTC. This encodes CAISEPGGVGRYTF.

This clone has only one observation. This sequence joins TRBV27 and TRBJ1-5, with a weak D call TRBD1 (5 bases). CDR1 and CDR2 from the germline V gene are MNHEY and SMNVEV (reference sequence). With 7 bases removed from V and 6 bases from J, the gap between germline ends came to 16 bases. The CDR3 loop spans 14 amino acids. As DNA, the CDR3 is TGTGCCAGCAACCCCGGGGGTCCGGGTCAGCCCCAGCATTTT. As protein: CASNPGGPGQPQHF.

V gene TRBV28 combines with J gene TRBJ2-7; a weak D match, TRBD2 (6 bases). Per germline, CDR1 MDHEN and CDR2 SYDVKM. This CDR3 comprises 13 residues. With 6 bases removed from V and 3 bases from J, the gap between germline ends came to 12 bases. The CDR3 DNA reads TGTGCCAGCAGGGGGGGTCTGGACTACGAGCAGTACTTC. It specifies CASRGGLDYEQYF.

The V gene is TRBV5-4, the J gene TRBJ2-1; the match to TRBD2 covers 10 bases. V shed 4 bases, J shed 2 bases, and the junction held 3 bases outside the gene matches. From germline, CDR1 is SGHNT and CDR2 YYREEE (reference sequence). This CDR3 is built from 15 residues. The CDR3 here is CASSRSGRTYNEQFF. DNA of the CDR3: TGTGCCAGCAGCCGTAGCGGGAGGACCTACAATGAGCAGTTCTTC.